Reported below is one TCR beta chain. Its antigen is undetermined. Each subset's genomic DNA was shared equally among a number of immunoSEQ plates. Assay used: immunoSEQ multiplex PCR; TCRdb lists only in-frame clones, some missing. The data contain hundreds of thousands of clones, less than 85% of them singletons. CDR1 and CDR2 (germline): MDHEN, SYDVKM. This CDR3 is built from 14 residues. V was pared by 4 bases and J by 2 bases, with 5 bases of the junction left unmatched. These data originate in a study of shared clonotypes between healthy human individuals. Study-level findings and limits: The rarefaction results pointed to incomplete sorted-subset sequencing despite large depth. Expectations were that clonotype sharing among donors would be affected by sequencing depth.

There were only Caucasian adults among the donors, and all lived in Nashville, Tennessee. The source is a young woman in good health. The source material was memory CD4+ T cells sorted from blood. Subset denoted: CD45RA-negative fraction. The J gene is TRBJ2-7, the V gene TRBV28; 7 bases map to TRBD1. Written as DNA, the CDR3 is TGTGCCAGCAGTTCCGGACAGGACCCCTACGAGCAGTACTTC. It specifies CASSSGQDPYEQYF.